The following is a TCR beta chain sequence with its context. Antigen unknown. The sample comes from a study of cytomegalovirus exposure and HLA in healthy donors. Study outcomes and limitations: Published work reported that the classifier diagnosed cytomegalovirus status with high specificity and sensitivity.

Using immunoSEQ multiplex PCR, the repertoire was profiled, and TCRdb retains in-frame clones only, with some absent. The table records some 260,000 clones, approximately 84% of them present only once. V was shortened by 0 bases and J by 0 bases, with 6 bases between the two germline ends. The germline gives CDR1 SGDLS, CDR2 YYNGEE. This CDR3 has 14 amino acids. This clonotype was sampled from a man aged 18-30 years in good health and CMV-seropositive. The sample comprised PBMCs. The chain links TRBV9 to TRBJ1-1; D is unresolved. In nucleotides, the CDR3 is TGTGCCAGCAGCGTAGTTTCGGTGAACACTGAAGCTTTCTTT. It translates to CASSVVSVNTEAFF.